This TCR beta chain was obtained from a study of blood T cell repertoires in COVID-19. The data were produced by immunoSEQ multiplex PCR, yet TCRdb's version contains in-frame clones alone and is incomplete. The sample includes fewer than 300,000 clones, around 86% of them seen just once. Germline V gene data show CDR1 as SGHNT and CDR2 as YYREEE (reference sequence). Trimming removed 2 bases from V and 3 bases from J, with 11 bases in between. The CDR3 sequence is 14 residues long. The chain carries TRBV5-4 and TRBJ1-1; possible D gene TRBD1, 6 bases. The TCR was taken from a human donor in a cohort sampled during active COVID-19. The sequenced sample was peripheral blood. Here the CDR3 DNA reads TGTGCCAGCAGCTTACAGGGTCCCCACACTGAAGCTTTCTTT. The encoded protein is CASSLQGPHTEAFF. Drawing the rest from reference TRBV5-4 and TRBJ1-1, the complete variable domain is ETGVTQSPTHLIKTRGQQVTLRCSSQSGHNTVSWYQQALGQGPQFIFQYYREEENGRGNFPPRFSGLQFPNYSSELNVNALELDDSALYLCASSLQGPHTEAFFGQGTRLTVV.